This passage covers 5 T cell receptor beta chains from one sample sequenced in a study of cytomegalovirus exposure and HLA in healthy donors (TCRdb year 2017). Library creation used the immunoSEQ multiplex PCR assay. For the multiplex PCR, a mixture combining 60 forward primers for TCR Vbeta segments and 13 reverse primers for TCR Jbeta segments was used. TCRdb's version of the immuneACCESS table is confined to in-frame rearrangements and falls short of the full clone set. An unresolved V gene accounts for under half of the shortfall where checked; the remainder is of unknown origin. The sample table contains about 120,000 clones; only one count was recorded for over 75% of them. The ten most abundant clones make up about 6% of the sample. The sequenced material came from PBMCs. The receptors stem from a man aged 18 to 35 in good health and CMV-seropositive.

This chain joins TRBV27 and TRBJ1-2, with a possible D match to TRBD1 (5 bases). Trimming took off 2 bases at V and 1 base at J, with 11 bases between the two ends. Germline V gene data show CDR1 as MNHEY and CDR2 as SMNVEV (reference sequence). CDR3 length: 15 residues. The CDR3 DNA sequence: TGTGCCAGCAGTTTAGGGGGAGGGTATAACTATGGCTACACCTTC. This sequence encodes CASSLGGGYNYGYTF.

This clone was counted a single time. In DNA, the CDR3 is TGTGCCAGCCGGGGGAGGATAACGGACAACACTGAAGCTTTCTTT. This encodes CASRGRITDNTEAFF. The V and J genes are TRBV6-5 and TRBJ1-1, with D perhaps matching TRBD1 (5 bases). Trimming left V 8 bases short and J 2 bases short, with 18 bases between. The CDR3 totals 15 residues. The germline CDR1 and CDR2 sequences are MNHEY and SVGAGI.

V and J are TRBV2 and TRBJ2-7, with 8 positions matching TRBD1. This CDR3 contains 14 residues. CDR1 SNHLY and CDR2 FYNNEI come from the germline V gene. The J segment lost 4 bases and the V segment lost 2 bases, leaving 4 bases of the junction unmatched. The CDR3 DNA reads TGTGCCAGCAGTGAACAGGGGGCAGTTTACGAGCAGTACTTC. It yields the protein CASSEQGAVYEQYF.

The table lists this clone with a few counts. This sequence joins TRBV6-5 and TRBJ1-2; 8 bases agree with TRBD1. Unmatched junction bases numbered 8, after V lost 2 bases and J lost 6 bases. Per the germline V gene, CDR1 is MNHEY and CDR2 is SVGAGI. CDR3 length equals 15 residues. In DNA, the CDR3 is TGTGCCAGCAGTTACGCGGCAGGGGGCAGGAATGGCTACACCTTC. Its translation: CASSYAAGGRNGYTF.

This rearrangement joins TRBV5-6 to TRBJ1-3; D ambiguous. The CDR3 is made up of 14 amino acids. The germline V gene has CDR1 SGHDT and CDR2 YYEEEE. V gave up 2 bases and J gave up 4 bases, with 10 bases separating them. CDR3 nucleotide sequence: TGTGCCAGCAGCTTCGGGATCCTCGGAAACACCATATATTTT. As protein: CASSFGILGNTIYF.